This is a list of T cell receptor beta chains from one sample in a study of Ad26.COV2.S vaccination and SARS-CoV-2 variants. Clones were read by immunoSEQ multiplex PCR, and TCRdb kept only the in-frame ones, dropping some. The profile shows 300,000 to 400,000 clones, about 90% of them singletons. The sequenced sample was peripheral blood, obtained in a trial of Ad26.COV2.S vaccine versus placebo. Receptors originate from a person aged 18-60 years who received the Ad26.COV2.S COVID-19 vaccine or a placebo. CDR3s include the opening cysteine and the closing phenylalanine or tryptophan. The order of the fields is CDR3 protein, V gene, J gene.

CDR3aa: CASSPYGTDNEKLFF
v_gene: TRBV18
j_gene: TRBJ1-4

CDR3aa: CSVAGQGYGANVLTF
v_gene: TRBV29-1
j_gene: TRBJ2-6

CDR3aa: CASSQVASGGINEQYF
v_gene: TRBV3-1/TRBV3-2
j_gene: TRBJ2-7

CDR3aa: CASSPGQVSSGANVLTF
v_gene: TRBV5-1
j_gene: TRBJ2-6

CDR3aa: CASSRGQGATEAFF
v_gene: TRBV6-2/TRBV6-3
j_gene: TRBJ1-1

CDR3aa: CASSPDRGHPEAFF
v_gene: TRBV5-4
j_gene: TRBJ1-1

CDR3aa: CASSQEGLATDTQYF
v_gene: TRBV3-1/TRBV3-2
j_gene: TRBJ2-3

CDR3aa: CASSRDKNEQFF
v_gene: TRBV5-4
j_gene: TRBJ2-1

CDR3aa: CASSPPYRTRQGDGYTF
v_gene: TRBV18
j_gene: TRBJ1-2

CDR3aa: CASSQAAAAAYEQYF
v_gene: TRBV4-1
j_gene: TRBJ2-7

CDR3aa: CASSESARVPETQYF
v_gene: TRBV10-1
j_gene: TRBJ2-5

CDR3aa: CASRDRTNNEQFF
v_gene: TRBV6-5
j_gene: TRBJ2-1

CDR3aa: CASSLAVGQGTTEAFF
v_gene: TRBV5-6
j_gene: TRBJ1-1

CDR3aa: CASSLESLAGGLGETQYF
v_gene: TRBV5-6
j_gene: TRBJ2-5

CDR3aa: CASSRTGPGGYTF
v_gene: TRBV4-1
j_gene: TRBJ1-2

CDR3aa: CASSLAAKRDEKLFF
v_gene: TRBV5-1
j_gene: TRBJ1-4

CDR3aa: CAISGRGLGAVNTEAFF
v_gene: TRBV10-3
j_gene: TRBJ1-1

CDR3aa: CASSARQGGELFF
v_gene: TRBV7-7
j_gene: TRBJ2-2